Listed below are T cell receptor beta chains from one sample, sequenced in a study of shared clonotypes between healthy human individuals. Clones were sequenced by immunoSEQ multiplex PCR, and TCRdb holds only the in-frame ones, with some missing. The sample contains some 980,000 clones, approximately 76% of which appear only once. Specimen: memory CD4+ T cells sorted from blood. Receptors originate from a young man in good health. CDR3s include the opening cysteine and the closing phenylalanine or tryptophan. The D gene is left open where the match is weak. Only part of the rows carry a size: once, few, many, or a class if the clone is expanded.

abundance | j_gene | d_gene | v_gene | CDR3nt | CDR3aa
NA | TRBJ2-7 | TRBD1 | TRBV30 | TGTGCCTGGCGGCCAGGGGGTAGCTACGAGCAGTACTTC | CAWRPGGSYEQYF
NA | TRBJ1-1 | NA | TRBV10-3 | TGTGCCATCAGTTTTTCGGGGGGGCTGAGTGATGAAGCTTTCTTT | CAISFSGGLSDEAFF
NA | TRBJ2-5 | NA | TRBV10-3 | TGTGCCATCAGTGACCGTCAAGAGACCCAGTACTTC | CAISDRQETQYF
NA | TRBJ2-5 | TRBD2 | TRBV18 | TGTGCCAGCTCACCCCGAGATGCTAGCGGGGGCGGGAAGACCCAGTACTTC | CASSPRDASGGGKTQYF
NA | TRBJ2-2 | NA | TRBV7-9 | TGTGCCAGTCGTGCACTGGACGGAGGCACCGGGGAGCTGTTTTTT | CASRALDGGTGELFF
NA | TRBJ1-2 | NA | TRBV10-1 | TGCGCCAACCGTACAGGGACGGCCTATGGCTACACCTTC | CANRTGTAYGYTF
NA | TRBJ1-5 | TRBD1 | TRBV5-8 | TGTGCCAGCAGGACGGGACAGGGAGGTCAGCCCCAGCATTTT | CASRTGQGGQPQHF
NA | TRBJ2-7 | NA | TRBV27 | TGTGCCAGCAGTTTGTCCACCGGGACACCTTACGAGCAGTACTTC | CASSLSTGTPYEQYF
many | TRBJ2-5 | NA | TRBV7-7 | TGTGCTAGCAGCCCTGGCGGGACCCAGTACTTC | CASSPGGTQYF
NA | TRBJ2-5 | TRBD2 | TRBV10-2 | TGCGCCAGCCGGGGGGGGAGAGAGACCCAGTACTTC | CASRGGRETQYF
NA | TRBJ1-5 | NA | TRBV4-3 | TGCGCCAGCAGCCAAGATCATAAGGCAGGTCTTATTAGCAATCAGCCCCAGCATTTT | CASSQDHKAGLISNQPQHF
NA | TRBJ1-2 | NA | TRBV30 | TGTGCCTGGAACCTGGGTCCAGCTAACTATGGCTACACCTTC | CAWNLGPANYGYTF
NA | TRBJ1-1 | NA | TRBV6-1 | TGTGCCAGCAGTCGGAGGGGGACTGAAGCTTTCTTT | CASSRRGTEAFF
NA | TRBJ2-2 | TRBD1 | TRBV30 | TGTGCCTGGGACAGGGGGGCCGGGGAGCTGTTTTTT | CAWDRGAGELFF
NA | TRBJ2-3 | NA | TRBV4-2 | TGTGCCAGCAGCCAACGAACAGGGGGGGACACAGATACGCAGTATTTT | CASSQRTGGDTDTQYF